This T cell receptor (beta chain) is drawn from a study of cytomegalovirus exposure and HLA in healthy donors. About this clone: The target antigen is unknown.

The study, taken as a whole, reports: Immune exposure was documented only through CMV serostatus. The number of N-insertions in an Asian-associated ancestry cluster was reportedly below the approximately 690-donor mean in a later analysis. The productive fraction for most TCR beta V segments was about 87% or about 30% in an earlier analysis.

Deletions cut 3 bases from V and 0 bases from J, with 10 bases between. The CDR3 is made up of 16 amino acids. Both 60 Vbeta primers and 13 Jbeta primers went into the PCR. Original handling: Roughly 81 million unique TCR beta chains, about 12 million shared, were counted in a later analysis. Assay: immunoSEQ multiplex PCR; the TCRdb copy retains only in-frame clones and omits some. V, J and clone size derive from that table, while D and trimming were established from the DNA sequence. The data show 95,000 to 150,000 clones, with 75% to 85% seen just once and around 9.5% held by the top ten. The specimen sequenced was PBMCs. This sequence was found in a female donor in good health and CMV-seropositive. This chain joins TRBV5-3 and TRBJ2-6; maybe TRBD1 (5 bases). TRBV5-3 is an ORF, and what it does is uncertain. The CDR3 DNA follows: TGTGCCAGAAGCTCATCAGGGCTCTCTGGGGCCAACGTCCTGACTTTC. This sequence encodes CARSSSGLSGANVLTF.